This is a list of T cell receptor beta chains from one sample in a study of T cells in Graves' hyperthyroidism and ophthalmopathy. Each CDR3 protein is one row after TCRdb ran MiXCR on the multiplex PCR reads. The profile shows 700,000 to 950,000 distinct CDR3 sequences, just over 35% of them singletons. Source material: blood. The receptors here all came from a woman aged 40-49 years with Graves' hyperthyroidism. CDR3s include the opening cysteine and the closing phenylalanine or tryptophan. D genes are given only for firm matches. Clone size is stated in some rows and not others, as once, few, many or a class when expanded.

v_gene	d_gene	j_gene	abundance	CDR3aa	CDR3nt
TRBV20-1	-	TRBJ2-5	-	CSAKGGREGTQYF	TGCAGTGCCAAGGGGGGAAGGGAGGGGACCCAGTACTTC
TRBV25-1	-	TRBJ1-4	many	CASSESRGQGYEKLFF	TGTGCCAGCAGTGAATCTCGGGGTCAGGGATACGAAAAACTGTTTTTT
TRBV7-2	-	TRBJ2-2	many	CASSLRQHRELFF	TGTGCCAGCAGCCTCCGACAGCACCGGGAGCTGTTTTTT
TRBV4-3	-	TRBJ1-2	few	CASSQDQGGGYGYTF	TGCGCCAGCAGCCAAGATCAAGGGGGAGGCTATGGCTACACCTTC
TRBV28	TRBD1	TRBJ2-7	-	CASSRPGETGIYEQYF	TGTGCCAGCAGTAGACCTGGCGAGACAGGGATCTACGAGCAGTACTTC
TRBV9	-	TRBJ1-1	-	CASSVASRNFMNTEAFF	TGTGCCAGCAGCGTAGCTTCACGGAACTTTATGAACACTGAAGCTTTCTTT
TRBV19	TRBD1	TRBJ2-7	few	CASSISEGQGAYEQYF	TGTGCCAGTAGTATCTCTGAGGGACAGGGAGCCTACGAGCAGTACTTC
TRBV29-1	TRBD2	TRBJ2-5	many	CSLAPMGGETQYF	TGCAGCCTTGCCCCGATGGGAGGGGAGACCCAGTACTTC
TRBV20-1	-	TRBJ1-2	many	CSASPTFRRYTF	TGCAGTGCTAGTCCCACCTTTCGGCGCTACACCTTC
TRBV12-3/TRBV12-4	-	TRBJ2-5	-	CASSPGSVLETQYF	TGTGCTAGTTCCCCAGGTAGCGTCCTAGAGACCCAGTACTTC
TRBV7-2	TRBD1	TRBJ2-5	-	CASSPHQGQQETQYF	TGTGCCAGCAGTCCCCACCAGGGACAGCAAGAGACCCAGTACTTC
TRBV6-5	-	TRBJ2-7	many	CASTRLTGTIGEQYF	TGTGCCAGCACCAGATTAACAGGGACGATTGGCGAGCAGTACTTC
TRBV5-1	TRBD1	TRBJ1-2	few	CASSLEGQLNYGYTF	TGCGCCAGCAGCTTGGAGGGACAGTTAAACTATGGCTACACCTTC
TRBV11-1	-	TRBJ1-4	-	CASSRLRSPNEKLIF	TGTGCCAGCAGTCGACTCAGGAGTCCTAATGAAAAACTGATTTTT
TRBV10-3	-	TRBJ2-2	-	CAISQRAGELFF	TGTGCCATCAGCCAAAGGGCAGGGGAGCTGTTTTTT
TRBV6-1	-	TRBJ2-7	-	CASIPIRDGLTYEQYF	TGTGCCAGCATTCCGATCCGGGACGGATTGACCTACGAGCAGTACTTC
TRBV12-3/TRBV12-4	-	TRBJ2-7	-	CASSYLGAEYF	TGTGCCAGCAGTTACTTGGGAGCTGAGTACTTC
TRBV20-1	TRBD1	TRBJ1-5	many	CSAEPGQGSNQPQHF	TGCAGTGCTGAACCTGGACAGGGGAGCAATCAGCCCCAGCATTTT
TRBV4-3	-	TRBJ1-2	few	CASSQVKGRRIYGYTF	TGCGCCAGCAGCCAAGTGAAGGGACGTAGGATCTATGGCTACACCTTC
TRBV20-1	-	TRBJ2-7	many	CSANLIGDEQYF	TGCAGTGCTAATCTCATTGGGGACGAGCAGTACTTC
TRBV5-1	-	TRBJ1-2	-	CASSSDFTNYGYTF	TGTGCCAGCAGCTCGGATTTCACTAACTATGGCTACACCTTC
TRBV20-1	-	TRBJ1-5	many	CSARLRIGQPQHF	TGCAGTGCTAGATTGCGGATTGGTCAGCCCCAGCATTTT
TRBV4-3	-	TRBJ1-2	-	CASSHTGFTGYTF	TGCGCCAGCAGCCACACAGGCTTCACCGGCTACACCTTC
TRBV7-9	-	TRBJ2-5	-	CASSLASPGSQETQYF	TGTGCCAGCAGCTTGGCAAGCCCGGGCAGTCAAGAGACCCAGTACTTC
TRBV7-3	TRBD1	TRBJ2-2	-	CASSRDRVLNTGELFF	TGTGCCAGCAGCCGTGACAGGGTTCTAAACACCGGGGAGCTGTTTTTT
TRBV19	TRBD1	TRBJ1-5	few	CASRTRDSFESNQPQHF	TGTGCCAGTAGAACCCGGGACAGTTTTGAGAGCAATCAGCCCCAGCATTTT
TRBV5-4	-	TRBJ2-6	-	CASSLGGLLSGSGANVLTF	TGTGCCAGCAGCTTGGGGGGACTCCTCTCGGGGTCTGGGGCCAACGTCCTGACTTTC
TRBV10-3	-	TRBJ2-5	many	CAISGMGVQETQYF	TGTGCCATCAGTGGAATGGGGGTCCAAGAGACCCAGTACTTC
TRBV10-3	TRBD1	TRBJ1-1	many	CAIGQGNTEAFF	TGTGCCATTGGACAGGGGAACACTGAAGCTTTCTTT
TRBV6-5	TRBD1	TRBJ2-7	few	CATSGTGDHEQYF	TGTGCCACTTCAGGGACAGGGGACCACGAGCAGTACTTC
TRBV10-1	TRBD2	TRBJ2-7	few	CASSSGSYERYF	TGCGCCAGTTCTAGCGGGAGTTACGAGCGGTACTTC
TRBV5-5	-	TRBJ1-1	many	CASTNEGETEAFF	TGTGCCAGCACAAATGAGGGGGAAACTGAAGCTTTCTTT
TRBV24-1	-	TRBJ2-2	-	CATSEAQNTGGLFF	TGTGCCACCAGTGAGGCACAGAACACCGGGGGGCTGTTTTTT
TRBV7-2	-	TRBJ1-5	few	CASSLEGKGGNQPQHF	TGTGCCAGCAGCTTAGAAGGAAAAGGAGGAAATCAGCCCCAGCATTTT
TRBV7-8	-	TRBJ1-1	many	CASSLGPATEAFF	TGTGCCAGCAGCTTAGGTCCAGCCACTGAAGCTTTCTTT
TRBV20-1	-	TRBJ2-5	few	CSARRVPGIQETQYF	TGCAGTGCTAGGAGAGTCCCGGGAATCCAAGAGACCCAGTACTTC
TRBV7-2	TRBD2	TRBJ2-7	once	CASSPGTSGRAYERYF	TGTGCCAGCAGCCCCGGGACTAGCGGGAGGGCCTACGAGCGGTACTTC
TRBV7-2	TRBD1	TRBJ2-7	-	CASSRGQGVSEQHF	TGTGCCAGCAGCCGGGGACAGGGAGTTTCCGAGCAGCACTTC
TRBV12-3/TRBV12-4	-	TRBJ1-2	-	CASSQPGPINYGYTF	TGCGCCAGCAGCCAACCGGGGCCGATTAACTATGGCTACACCTTC
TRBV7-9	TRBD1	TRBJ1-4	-	CASSAGQELNEKLFF	TGTGCCAGCAGCGCAGGACAGGAACTTAATGAAAAACTGTTTTTT
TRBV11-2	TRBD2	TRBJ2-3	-	CASGGLAGDTQYF	TGTGCCAGCGGTGGACTAGCGGGAGATACGCAGTATTTT
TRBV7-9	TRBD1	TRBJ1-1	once	CASSLGQGRTETFF	TGTGCCAGCAGCCTGGGACAGGGGCGGACTGAAACTTTCTTT
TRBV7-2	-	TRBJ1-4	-	CASTLGEKLFF	TGTGCCAGCACCCTGGGGGAAAAACTGTTTTTT
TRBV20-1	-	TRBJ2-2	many	CSARSPSNTGELFF	TGCAGTGCTAGGTCACCCTCGAACACCGGGGAGCTGTTTTTT